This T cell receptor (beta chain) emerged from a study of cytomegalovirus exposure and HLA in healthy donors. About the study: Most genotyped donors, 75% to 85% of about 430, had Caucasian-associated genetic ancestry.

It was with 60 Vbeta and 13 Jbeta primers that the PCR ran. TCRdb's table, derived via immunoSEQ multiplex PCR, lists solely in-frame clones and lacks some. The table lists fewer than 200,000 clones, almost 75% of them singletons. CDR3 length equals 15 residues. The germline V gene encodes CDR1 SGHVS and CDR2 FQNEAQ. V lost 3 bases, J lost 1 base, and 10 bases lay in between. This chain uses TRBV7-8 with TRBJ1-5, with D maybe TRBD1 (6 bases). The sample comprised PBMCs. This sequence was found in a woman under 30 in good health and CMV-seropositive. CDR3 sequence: CASSLRGQSNQPQHF. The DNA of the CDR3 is TGTGCCAGCAGCTTGAGAGGACAGAGCAATCAGCCCCAGCATTTT. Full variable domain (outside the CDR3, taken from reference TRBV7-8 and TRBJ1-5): GAGVSQSPRYKVAKRGQDVALRCDPISGHVSLFWYQQALGQGPEFLTYFQNEAQLDKSGLPSDRFFAERPEGSVSTLKIQRTQQEDSAVYLCASSLRGQSNQPQHFGDGTRLSIL.